A selection of T cell receptor beta chains follows, all from one sample in a study of blood T cell repertoires in COVID-19. The protocol was immunoSEQ multiplex PCR, while the TCRdb copy is restricted to in-frame clones and leaves out a portion. Among roughly 80,000 clones listed, over 70% were seen once. Specimen: peripheral blood. These receptors were obtained from a man aged 45 to 65 with acute or convalescent COVID-19. Both conserved end residues are part of each CDR3. Each record gives: clone size, V gene, D gene, J gene, CDR3 DNA, CDR3 protein. The D gene is left open where the match is weak. Clone size is shown for a subset of rows, as once, few, many or a class of expanded clone.

.	TRBV4-2	.	TRBJ2-1	TGTGCCAGCAGCCAAGGACTCTTCAGACTAGTAGGTTGTGAGCAGTTCTTC	CASSQGLFRLVGCEQFF
.	TRBV28	.	TRBJ1-4	TGTGCCAGCTTGGGAGAAGAAAAACTGTTTTTT	CASLGEEKLFF
.	TRBV5-1	.	TRBJ1-2	TGCGCCAGCAGCTTGGCCGGGGGAGATACGGGAGGCTACACCTTC	CASSLAGGDTGGYTF
.	TRBV10-1	.	TRBJ2-2	TGCGCCAGCAGGAGAAGACTCCCGAACACCGGGGAGCTGTTTTTT	CASRRRLPNTGELFF
.	TRBV12-3/TRBV12-4	TRBD1	TRBJ2-3	TGTGCCAGCAGCCAGGGACAGGCCAATACGCAGTATTTT	CASSQGQANTQYF
few	TRBV9	TRBD1	TRBJ1-3	TGTGCCAGCAGCGCAACCACGACAGGGTTTGGAAACACCATATATTTT	CASSATTTGFGNTIYF
once	TRBV7-2	TRBD1	TRBJ1-1	TGTGCCAGCAGCTTGAACAGGGGCACTGAAGCTTTCTTT	CASSLNRGTEAFF
.	TRBV11-2	.	TRBJ2-1	TGTGCCAGCAGCTTAGGTCCCACTAGCTCCTACAATGAGCAGTTCTTC	CASSLGPTSSYNEQFF
.	TRBV3-1/TRBV3-2	TRBD2	TRBJ2-7	TGTGCCAGCAGCCACGGACTAGCGGAGCAGTACTTC	CASSHGLAEQYF
.	TRBV7-9	TRBD1	TRBJ1-5	TGTGCCAGCAGCCGGGGACAGGGGATTAATCAGCCCCAGCATTTT	CASSRGQGINQPQHF
.	TRBV6-2/TRBV6-3	TRBD1	TRBJ2-5	TGTGCCAGCAGTTACTGGACAGGGGGCCTAGAGACCCAGTACTTC	CASSYWTGGLETQYF
.	TRBV28	TRBD1	TRBJ1-2	TGTGCCAGCAGTTCCCCGACTGGACAGGGAACTAACTATGGCTACACCTTC	CASSSPTGQGTNYGYTF
few	TRBV5-4	.	TRBJ2-3	TGTGCCAGCAGCTCTCTGGGGAGGCAGTATTTT	CASSSLGRQYF
.	TRBV19	.	TRBJ2-7	TGTGCCAGTAGTATACCTTCCGAGGCTACATCCTACGAGCAGTACTTC	CASSIPSEATSYEQYF
.	TRBV30	.	TRBJ1-1	TGTGCCTGGAGGTTCCCGGGGAAGAACACTGAAGCTTTCTTT	CAWRFPGKNTEAFF
.	TRBV9	.	TRBJ1-2	TGTGCCAGCAGCGTAGCTTCAGGGACTAACTATGGCTACACCTTC	CASSVASGTNYGYTF
.	TRBV4-3	.	TRBJ1-2	TGCGCCAGCAGCCAAGATCTCACGAACTACTATGGCTACACCTTC	CASSQDLTNYYGYTF
.	TRBV2	.	TRBJ2-7	TGTGCCAGCAGTCTGGGGACATGGACTCGGGAGCAGTACTTC	CASSLGTWTREQYF
.	TRBV25-1	.	TRBJ2-6	TGTGCCAGCAGTGACCGGCGGAGGTCTGGGGCCAACGTCCTGACTTTC	CASSDRRRSGANVLTF
.	TRBV28	TRBD1	TRBJ2-7	TGTGCCAGCACCTCCCTAGGGACAGCCTCCTACGAGCAGTACTTC	CASTSLGTASYEQYF
.	TRBV7-2	.	TRBJ2-1	TGTGCCAGCAGCTTAGATACGGGGGACTACAATGAGCAGTTCTTC	CASSLDTGDYNEQFF
.	TRBV3-1/TRBV3-2	.	TRBJ2-3	TGTGCCAGCAGCCCGACAGGTGCCGGGGATACGCAGTATTTT	CASSPTGAGDTQYF
.	TRBV5-4	.	TRBJ1-4	TGTGCCAGCAGCCTCCGGACTAACGGGGCTGAAAAACTGTTTTTT	CASSLRTNGAEKLFF
.	TRBV7-2	TRBD1	TRBJ1-2	TGTGCCAGCAGCCCACTCGGACAGGGTTCTTTCTATGGCTACACCTTC	CASSPLGQGSFYGYTF
once	TRBV24-1	.	TRBJ2-1	TGTGCCACCAGTGACACGGGAGTGAGGAATGAGCAGTTCTTC	CATSDTGVRNEQFF
.	TRBV5-1	.	TRBJ1-3	TGCGCCAGCAGCTTGTACCAGGGAAACTCTGGAAACACCATATATTTT	CASSLYQGNSGNTIYF
.	TRBV4-3	TRBD1	TRBJ2-7	TGCGCCAGCAGCCAAGTAGGTGGGACAGGGCTAGAGCAGTACTTC	CASSQVGGTGLEQYF